What follows is one T cell receptor (beta chain) and its context. The data are from a study of OX40 agonist ivuxolimab in advanced cancers. Study overall: Hepatocellular carcinoma, melanoma, renal cell or head and neck cancer occurred in dose-escalation patients.

Collection of blood occurred at baseline, at cycle 4 day 1, and at cycle 7 day 1. Data came from immunoSEQ multiplex PCR; TCRdb stores just in-frame clones and leaves some out. This table has some 80,000 clones, roughly 92% appearing once. Trimming cost V 0 bases and J 6 bases, with 20 bases left between them. Germline V gene sequence: CDR1 SGHRS, CDR2 YFSETQ. CDR3 size: 17 residues. The chain uses TRBV5-1 and TRBJ2-3, with a possible D match to TRBD2 (5 bases). The origin of this receptor is an adult with an advanced solid tumor such as melanoma, head and neck, liver or kidney cancer. The source material was CD4+ or CD8+ T cells sorted from blood, sampled in a trial of the OX40 agonist ivuxolimab. CDR3 nucleotide sequence: TGCGCCAGCAGCTTGGTATTATCTGTAGGACTCGCGGATACGCAGTATTTT. This sequence encodes CASSLVLSVGLADTQYF.